The clone carrying this T cell receptor beta chain has ten or more counts. Alongside a J-beta primer mix, a sample-barcoded 5' primer served in a second PCR lasting about 7 to 11 cycles. TCRdb used MiXCR to reprocess the 5' RACE reads, holding one entry per CDR3 protein. Of about 930,000 distinct CDR3 sequences in the sample, about 27% are singletons; the top ten hold roughly a tenth. The data stem from a study of blood T cells in healthy people across ages. Germline CDR1 reads MNHEY; CDR2 reads SMNVEV (reference sequence). V was clipped by 6 bases and J by 8 bases, with 10 bases between them. CDR3 size: 12 residues. These data were likewise used in another study, on T cells of mothers and their children.

The sample comprised blood. The TCR was taken from a woman aged 35 to 49 in good health. This chain connects TRBV27 to TRBJ1-4; D is uncertain. The CDR3 DNA reads as TGTGCCAGCAGCTTAGAAGGGGAAAAACTGTTTTTT. As protein: CASSLEGEKLFF. Full variable domain (outside the CDR3, taken from reference TRBV27 and TRBJ1-4): EAQVTQNPRYLITVTGKKLTVTCSQNMNHEYMSWYRQDPGLGLRQIYYSMNVEVTDKGDVPEGYKVSRKEKRNFPLILESPSPNQTSLYFCASSLEGEKLFFGSGTQLSVL.